This T cell receptor beta chain was recorded in a study of tumor and adjacent non-tumor tissue in lung cancer (dated by TCRdb to the late 2010s). A note on the overall study: By cancer type, the cohort comprised about 13 adenocarcinoma patients, 2 squamous cell carcinoma patients and 1 small cell lung cancer patient. The 15 enrolled patients, of whom some ten were men and 5 were women, were aged roughly 31 to 80 years and were diagnosed with TNM stage I to III disease. Sequencing produced 130,000,000 or so productive TCRbeta reads in total, an average of about 4 million reads per sample. Using bulk TCRbeta repertoires from under 18 lung cancer patients, the study set lung tumor tissue side by side with matched distant non-tumor lung tissue. For each patient, one tumor sample and one normal lung sample were taken, giving around 30 paired specimens that underwent TCRbeta CDR3 sequencing. What the work shows at the level of the full study, not this receptor alone: TCR diversity was significantly higher in younger patients, and greater tumor TCR diversity was associated with shorter overall survival and shorter disease-free survival. In normal lung, the top 100 clones accounted for a significantly larger cumulative share of the repertoire than in tumor tissue. Neither the sequencing platform nor unique molecular identifiers are mentioned in the methods. The cohort had only about 14 patients, and the authors noted that larger samples and more detailed clinical data are needed. Tumor tissue showed significantly greater TCR diversity (inverse Simpson) than normal lung tissue (about 410 vs 180, P = 0.0075, Mann-Whitney U test). Peripheral blood was not sequenced, so blood TCRbeta repertoires in these lung cancer patients were not examined.

Library preparation employed multiplex PCR. TCRdb lists the instrument as Illumina HiSeq 2500. Following protocols modified from ARM-PCR, the researchers constructed TCRbeta libraries through three rounds of nested PCR with primers (Table S4). Before sequencing, PCR products in the 200-500 bp range were cut out of the gel and cleaned up using the QIAquick gel extraction kit. Processing in the source paper ran as follows. Reads were cleaned using Trimmomatic, were merged into complete CDR3 sequences using FLASH, and were assigned to V(D)J germline segments using MiTCR. Clonal diversity was computed as the inverse Simpson's index with VDJtools. In-frame sequences without a premature stop codon were defined as productive reads. TCRdb trimmed public reads at Q25 via fastp, called clones via MiXCR and kept in-frame beta chains. Each CDR3 protein gets just one entry, which takes the most common genes and DNA from the rows behind it. These V and J calls derive from TCRdb rather than the authors' analysis. For this sample there are 48,000 or so distinct CDR3 sequences; more than 55% appear just once. Around 30% of the sample belongs to the ten largest clones.

CDR1 and CDR2, looked up from the germline V gene, are SGDLS and YYNGEE. Measured from the cysteine to the phenylalanine, the CDR3 is 14 residues long. CDR3 DNA only is kept here, 42 bases in frame from base 1. As to this clonotype: Its binding antigen is unknown. Per-nucleotide qualities are absent, and no much larger clonotype sits a single base away.

RNA was isolated from bulk unsorted tissue, and RNA quality was assessed with a NanoDrop ND-1000 and an Agilent 2100. For the normal lung samples, distant non-tumor tissue was collected more than 3 cm away from the tumor edge. Donors were newly diagnosed lung cancer patients admitted for thoracic surgery in China between August and November 2014, without prior chemotherapy. The study excluded patients who had received radiotherapy or chemotherapy before or who had another cancer at the same time. Pieces of surgical tissue measuring roughly 1-2.2 cm3 were kept in RNAlater solution and held at -80 degrees C until needed.

The sequenced sample consisted of distant non-tumor lung tissue. This sequence was found in a woman aged 65 to 85 with non-small cell lung cancer. The sequence joins TRBV9 to TRBJ2-1; the best D guess is TRBD1, with 5 bases matching. The J call may be in error: the DNA end matches TRBJ2-7 better. The CDR3 sequence is CASSAHQGNNEQYF. The base sequence is TGTGCCAGCAGCGCACACCAGGGAAACAATGAGCAGTACTTC.